This T cell receptor (beta chain) was identified during a study of blood T cell repertoires in COVID-19. On the study more broadly: Samples taken during acute and convalescent COVID-19 were collected in the United States, Italy and Spain. The analysed material was cDNA or gDNA that came from T cells, B-cell-depleted T cells, or PBMCs.

Under the authors' procedure: Reference gene primers were amplified, and this amplification served to estimate nucleated cell counts. The table came from immunoSEQ multiplex PCR; TCRdb's copy has only in-frame clones and leaves some out. The V and J calls and the clone size are those of that table, but D and trimming were determined from the DNA. Of under 80,000 clones in the sample, 83% were seen once. Sequencing was performed on peripheral blood. This TCR came from a man at least 80 years old with acute or convalescent COVID-19.

CDR3 loop: CASGPGQAYNEQFF. The CDR3, as DNA: TGTGCCAGCGGACCGGGACAGGCGTACAATGAGCAGTTCTTC. J is TRBJ2-1 and V is TRBV11-2; the match to TRBD1 covers 8 bases. Germline values: CDR1 SGHAT, CDR2 FQNNGV. CDR3 length: 14 residues. Trimming cost V 8 bases and J 4 bases; bases outside gene matches: 7. Drawing the rest from reference TRBV11-2 and TRBJ2-1, the complete variable domain is EAGVAQSPRYKIIEKRQSVAFWCNPISGHATLYWYQQILGQGPKLLIQFQNNGVVDDSQLPKDRFSAERLKGVDSTLKIQPAKLEDSAVYLCASGPGQAYNEQFFGPGTRLTVL.